The 17 T cell receptor beta chains given below trace back to one sample, sequenced in a study of naive and memory T cell subsets. An oligonucleotide containing a UMI was ligated to the 3' end of TCR cDNA. Four PCR rounds used nested alpha and beta constant region primers plus the SP2 primer. TCRdb re-analysed the 5' RACE reads in MiXCR, keeping a single row per CDR3 protein. The sample shows tens of thousands of distinct CDR3 sequences, 7.2% of them seen only once. The receptor set was obtained from a male donor in good health.

This clonotype was seen only a few times. V and J are TRBV13 and TRBJ2-7; 7 bases agree with TRBD1. The CDR3 has 14 amino acids. V shed 4 bases and J 9 bases; nucleotides not matched to a gene: 12. Germline assignment: CDR1 PRHDT and CDR2 FYEKMQ (reference sequence). The CDR3 region is CASSWRQGDDVQYF. CDR3 nucleotide sequence: TGTGCCAGCAGCTGGCGACAGGGTGACGATGTGCAGTACTTC.

The sample holds many counts of this clonotype. The chain employs TRBV20-1 and TRBJ1-1, with 7 bases that match TRBD1. This CDR3 has 13 residues. Per germline, CDR1 DFQATT and CDR2 SNEGSKA (reference sequence). The V gene end was trimmed by 8 bases and the J gene end by 7 bases; junction bases not matched to a gene: 13. The DNA of the CDR3 is TGCAGTCCGAGATACTACAGGGGAAGTGAAGCTTTCTTT. Translating gives CSPRYYRGSEAFF.

This clonotype appeared many times. V is TRBV5-1 and J is TRBJ2-5, with 9 nucleotides matching TRBD2. The CDR3 contains 14 residues. In germline, CDR1 is SGHRS, CDR2 YFSETQ. Trimming cost V 3 bases and J 4 bases; bases outside gene matches: 4. The CDR3 nucleotides read TGCGCCAGCAGCTCGGGACTAGCCTCAGAGACCCAGTACTTC. Residues: CASSSGLASETQYF.

This clonotype has at least ten counts. This chain joins TRBV12-3 or TRBV12-4 and TRBJ2-5, with 9 nucleotides matching TRBD2. V shed 3 bases and J 5 bases; nucleotides not matched to a gene: 7. This CDR3 region has 15 residues. The CDR3 bases are TGTGCCAGCAGTTTGTCGCGGGGGGGCCCGGAGACCCAGTACTTC. This encodes CASSLSRGGPETQYF.

This clonotype was seen more than once but under ten times. The V gene is TRBV30, the J gene TRBJ2-1; 11 nucleotides line up with TRBD2. From germline, CDR1 is GTSNPN and CDR2 SVGIG (reference sequence). The CDR3 runs 16 residues. The J segment lost 3 bases and the V segment lost 3 bases, leaving 7 bases of the junction unmatched. The CDR3 region is CAWRPLTSGDYNEQFF. CDR3 DNA sequence: TGTGCCTGGAGGCCCCTGACTAGCGGGGACTACAATGAGCAGTTCTTC.

This clonotype was recorded a few times. The J gene is TRBJ2-1, the V gene TRBV5-1; 7 nucleotides align to TRBD2. The trim removed 0 bases at V and 8 bases at J, leaving 11 bases unmatched. In germline, CDR1 is SGHRS, CDR2 YFSETQ. CDR3 length: 16 amino acids. The CDR3 coding sequence is TGCGCCAGCAGCTTGGGTCGTTCTAGCGGACGCGATGAGCAGTTCTTC. It codes for CASSLGRSSGRDEQFF.

This clonotype was picked up one time. A read error may account for a junction end that differs from germline. V is TRBV7-9 and J is TRBJ2-7; TRBD1 matches at 7 bases. The length of the CDR3 is 16 residues. The germline CDR1 and CDR2 sequences are SEHNR and FQNEAQ (reference sequence). For the CDR3, the DNA is TGTGCCAGCAGCTTAGCTGACAGGGAGAGCTCCTACCAGCAGTACTTC. As protein: CASSLADRESSYQQYF.

This clonotype was detected many times. V usage is TRBV5-1 and J usage is TRBJ1-1; 7 bases fit TRBD1. Germline-derived CDR1 and CDR2 are SGHRS and YFSETQ. Losses at the gene ends were 1 base for V and 6 bases for J; bases not matched to a gene: 9. This CDR3 contains 15 residues. The CDR3 is CASSLMYRGKSEAFF. DNA for the CDR3: TGCGCCAGCAGCTTGATGTACAGGGGAAAGTCTGAAGCTTTCTTT.

Ten or more counts support this clonotype. V is TRBV2 and J is TRBJ2-5; 8 positions match TRBD2. Germline CDR1 reads SNHLY; CDR2 reads FYNNEI. The CDR3 length is 13 residues. V lost 8 bases, J lost 2 bases, and 4 bases stayed unmatched. CDR3 sequence: CASVPSGQETQYF. DNA of the CDR3: TGTGCCAGCGTACCTAGCGGGCAAGAGACCCAGTACTTC. Full variable domain (missing parts from reference TRBV2 and TRBJ2-5): EPEVTQTPSHQVTQMGQEVILRCVPISNHLYFYWYRQILGQKVEFLVSFYNNEISEKSEIFDDQFSVERPDGSNFTLKIRSTKLEDSAMYFCASVPSGQETQYFGPGTRLLVL.

This clonotype has more than one count but fewer than ten. The rearrangement joins TRBV5-1 to TRBJ1-6; maybe TRBD1 (6 bases). The CDR3 contains 15 residues. Germline assignment: CDR1 SGHRS and CDR2 YFSETQ. V gave up 0 bases and J gave up 10 bases, with 14 bases separating them. The CDR3 DNA reads as TGCGCCAGCAGCTTGGAAGGGGGGGGAATATCACCCCTCCACTTT. Its translation: CASSLEGGGISPLHF.

This clonotype was seen many times. Germline is not matched at one junction end, which may reflect a read error. The rearrangement uses TRBV29-1 and TRBJ1-1, with 7 bases identical to TRBD1. The germline V gene has CDR1 SQVTM and CDR2 ANQGSEA. This CDR3 contains 13 residues. CDR3 protein: CSFEKGADTEAFF. Written as DNA, the CDR3 is TGCAGCTTTGAGAAGGGGGCGGACACTGAAGCTTTCTTT.

This clonotype was observed many times. V and J are TRBV28 and TRBJ2-5; perhaps TRBD1 as D (5 bases). The CDR3 consists of 13 residues. Germline lookup yields CDR1 MDHEN and CDR2 SYDVKM. The germline V and J ends were trimmed by 6 bases and 3 bases, with 11 bases remaining between them. The CDR3 bases are TGTGCCAGCAGAGGGGCGGCCAAAGAGACCCAGTACTTC. The encoded protein is CASRGAAKETQYF.

This clonotype was seen at least ten times. The gene calls are TRBV19 and TRBJ1-4, with no clear D. The V end lost 3 bases, the J end lost 8 bases, and 7 bases lay between the germline ends. Germline V gives CDR1 LNHDA, CDR2 SQIVND (reference sequence). The CDR3 extends over 12 amino acids. CDR3 nucleotides: TGTGCCAGTAGTATCGCGGGCGAAAAACTGTTTTTT. This gives the protein CASSIAGEKLFF.

In its sample, this clonotype was seen a few times. This sequence joins TRBV10-3 and TRBJ2-7, with D tentatively TRBD2 (6 bases). CDR3 length: 12 amino acids. CDR1 and CDR2 from the germline V gene are ENHRY and SYGVKD. V lost 10 bases and J 7 bases, leaving 17 bases between the germline ends. This CDR3 reads CATAGPGDEQYF. CDR3 sequence (DNA): TGTGCCACCGCCGGGCCGGGGGATGAGCAGTACTTC.

This clonotype has ten or more counts. The rearrangement joins TRBV6-6 to TRBJ2-5; 10 positions match TRBD1. Germline V CDR1 and CDR2: MNHNY, SVGAGI (reference sequence). The CDR3 has 14 residues. V lost 7 bases to trimming and J lost 4 bases; unmatched junction nucleotides: 6. As DNA, the CDR3 is TGTGCCAGCATAGGGACAGGGGTGGTAGAGACCCAGTACTTC. As protein: CASIGTGVVETQYF.

This clonotype was detected many times. The chain is built from TRBV2 and TRBJ2-3; perhaps TRBD2 as D (6 bases). The CDR3 covers 15 residues. Germline lookup yields CDR1 SNHLY and CDR2 FYNNEI. Between the trimmed V and J ends, which lost 9 bases and 2 bases, there was a span of 18 bases. The chain's CDR3 is CASRLRGGDTDTQYF. CDR3 DNA sequence: TGTGCCAGTCGGCTAAGAGGAGGGGACACAGATACGCAGTATTTT.

This clonotype was observed a handful of times. V and J are TRBV10-3 and TRBJ2-7, with 8 bases matching TRBD1. Germline trimming cut 0 bases from V and 3 bases from J; bases unmatched to any gene: 7. Germline V gene data show CDR1 as ENHRY and CDR2 as SYGVKD. This CDR3 is 16 amino acids long. The CDR3 loop reads CAISESQGVRVYEQYF. CDR3 DNA sequence: TGTGCCATCAGTGAGTCACAGGGGGTCCGGGTCTACGAGCAGTACTTC.